The subject of this entry is one TCR beta chain. The same CDR3 is also encoded by other DNA sequences in this sample. This sample was included in a study of shared clonotypes between healthy human individuals. Assay: immunoSEQ multiplex PCR; the TCRdb copy retains only in-frame clones and omits some. The top ten hold less than 0.55% of the sample, which has over a million clones, 95% to 99% seen once. Sequenced sample: naive CD4+ T cells sorted from blood. The subset here: CD45RA+ positively selected. This receptor was identified in a man aged 30-40 years in good health.

The CDR3: CASSLRGDSYNEQFF. The CDR3 region has the DNA TGTGCCAGCAGCTTACGGGGAGACTCCTACAATGAGCAGTTCTTC. The gene calls are TRBV7-3 and TRBJ2-1, with D possibly TRBD2 on 5 matching bases. The V end lost 2 bases, the J end lost 0 bases, and 8 bases lay between the germline ends. The length of the CDR3 is 15 residues. The germline gives CDR1 SGHTA, CDR2 FQGTGA.